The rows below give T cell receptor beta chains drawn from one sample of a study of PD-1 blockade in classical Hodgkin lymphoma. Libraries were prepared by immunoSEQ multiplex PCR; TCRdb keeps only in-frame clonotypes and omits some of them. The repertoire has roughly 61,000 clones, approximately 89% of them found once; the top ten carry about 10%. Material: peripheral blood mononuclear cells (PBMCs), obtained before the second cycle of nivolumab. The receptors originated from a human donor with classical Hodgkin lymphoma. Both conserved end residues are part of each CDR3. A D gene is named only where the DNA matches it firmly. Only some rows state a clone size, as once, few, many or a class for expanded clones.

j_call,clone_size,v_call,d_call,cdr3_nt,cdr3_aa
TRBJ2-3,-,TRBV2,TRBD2,TGTGCCAGCAGCGTTAGCGGGGGGCGGGAAGATACGCAGTATTTT,CASSVSGGREDTQYF
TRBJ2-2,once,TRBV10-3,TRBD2,TGTGCCACCAACGGGGGGGAGACGAACACCGGGGAGCTGTTTTTT,CATNGGETNTGELFF
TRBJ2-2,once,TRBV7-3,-,TGTGCCAGCAGCCCCCAGGGAATCACCGGGGAGCTGTTTTTT,CASSPQGITGELFF
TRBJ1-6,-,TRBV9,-,TGTGCCAGCAGTTTCGGTAACGATTCACCCCTCCACTTT,CASSFGNDSPLHF
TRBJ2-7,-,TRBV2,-,TGTGCCAGCAGAGAGACAGTCCCCCTCTACGAGCAGTACTTC,CASRETVPLYEQYF
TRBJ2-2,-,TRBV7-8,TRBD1,TGTGCCAGCAGCTTAGAGGGGGCAGGGAACACCGGGGAGCTGTTTTTT,CASSLEGAGNTGELFF
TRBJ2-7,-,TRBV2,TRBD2,TGTGCCAGCAGTGAAGCATTGGGGACTAGCGGCTACGAGCAGTACTTC,CASSEALGTSGYEQYF
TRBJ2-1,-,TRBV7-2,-,TGTGCCAGCGGCGCCGGGACTCGATCCTACAATGAGCAGTTCTTC,CASGAGTRSYNEQFF
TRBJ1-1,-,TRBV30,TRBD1,TGTGCCTGGAGTGTAGCAGGGGGCGTTGAAGCTTTCTTT,CAWSVAGGVEAFF
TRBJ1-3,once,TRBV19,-,TGTGCCAGTAAGCCCTCCGACAATTTTGGAAACACCATATATTTT,CASKPSDNFGNTIYF
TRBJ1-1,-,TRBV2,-,TGTGCCAGCAGTGAGGGGGACACTGAAGCTTTCTTT,CASSEGDTEAFF
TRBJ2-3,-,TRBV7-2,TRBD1,TGTGCCAGCAGCTCCGGGACAGCAACAGATACGCAGTATTTT,CASSSGTATDTQYF
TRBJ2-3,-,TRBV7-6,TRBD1,TGTGCCAGCAGCTTAGGGGACAGGCTCACAGATACGCAGTATTTT,CASSLGDRLTDTQYF
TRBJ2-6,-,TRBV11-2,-,TGTGCCAGCAGCTTAGATCCCGGGGCTGGGGCCAACGTCCTGACTTTC,CASSLDPGAGANVLTF
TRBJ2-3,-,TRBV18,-,TGTGCCAGCTCACCACCGGAGGAGGTTGATACGCAGTATTTT,CASSPPEEVDTQYF
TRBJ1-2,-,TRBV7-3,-,TGTGCCAGCAGCCCCGGTCGTGGGAGACAAGGCAACTATGGCTACACCTTC,CASSPGRGRQGNYGYTF
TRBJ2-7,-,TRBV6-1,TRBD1,TGTGCCAGCACCCCCAGGGGGAACGAGCAGTACTTC,CASTPRGNEQYF
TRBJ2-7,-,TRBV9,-,TGTGCCAGCAGCGTAGGGGGGTTGGGCTACGAGCAGTACTTC,CASSVGGLGYEQYF
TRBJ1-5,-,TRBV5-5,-,TGTGCCAGCAGCTTGGAAGGGGTGCGGTGGCAGCCCCAGCATTTT,CASSLEGVRWQPQHF
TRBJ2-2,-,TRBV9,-,TGTGCCAGCAGCGTAGCACAGGCCCTCGTTTATAACACCGGGGAGCTGTTTTTT,CASSVAQALVYNTGELFF
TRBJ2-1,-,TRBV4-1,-,TGCGCCAGCAGCCAAGAGATATCCAGGGCAAGGAATGAGCAGTTCTTC,CASSQEISRARNEQFF
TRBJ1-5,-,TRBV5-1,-,TGCGCCAGCAGCTTGCAAGGGGGGAATCAGCCCCAGCATTTT,CASSLQGGNQPQHF
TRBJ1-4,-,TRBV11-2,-,TGTGCCAGCCGCGGATTTACAACAACTAATGAAAAACTGTTTTTT,CASRGFTTTNEKLFF
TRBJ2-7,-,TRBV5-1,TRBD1,TGCGCCAGCAGCTTAACAGGGGGAAGTGGCTACGAGCAGTACTTC,CASSLTGGSGYEQYF
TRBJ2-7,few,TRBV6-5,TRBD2,TGTGCCAGCAGGATAAGAGCGGGGGGGATCTACGAGCAGTACTTC,CASRIRAGGIYEQYF